This T cell receptor (beta chain) was found in a study of blood T cell repertoires in COVID-19. On the study more broadly: The United States, Italy and Spain supplied acute and convalescent COVID-19 samples. Sources were T cells, B-cell-depleted T cells, or PBMCs; the material itself was cDNA or gDNA.

In the original workflow: Reference gene primer amplification yielded estimated nucleated cell counts. Profiling relied on immunoSEQ multiplex PCR, and the TCRdb table lists in-frame clones only, not all of them. That table supplies the V and J calls and clone size; D and trimming were determined from the DNA. The table shows over 130,000 clones, with around 84% occurring only once. The CDR3 extends over 16 amino acids. Trimming removed 0 bases from V and 4 bases from J; junction bases left unmatched: 6. Germline V lookup: CDR1 LGHDT, CDR2 YNNKEL (reference sequence). Sequenced: peripheral blood. The chain couples TRBV3-1 (or the pseudogene TRBV3-2) to TRBJ2-1; 7 bases are shared with TRBD2. This receptor was taken from a human donor in a cohort sampled during active COVID-19. The DNA of the CDR3 is TGTGCCAGCAGCCAAGATATAACTAGCGAATACAATGAGCAGTTCTTC. It encodes CASSQDITSEYNEQFF.